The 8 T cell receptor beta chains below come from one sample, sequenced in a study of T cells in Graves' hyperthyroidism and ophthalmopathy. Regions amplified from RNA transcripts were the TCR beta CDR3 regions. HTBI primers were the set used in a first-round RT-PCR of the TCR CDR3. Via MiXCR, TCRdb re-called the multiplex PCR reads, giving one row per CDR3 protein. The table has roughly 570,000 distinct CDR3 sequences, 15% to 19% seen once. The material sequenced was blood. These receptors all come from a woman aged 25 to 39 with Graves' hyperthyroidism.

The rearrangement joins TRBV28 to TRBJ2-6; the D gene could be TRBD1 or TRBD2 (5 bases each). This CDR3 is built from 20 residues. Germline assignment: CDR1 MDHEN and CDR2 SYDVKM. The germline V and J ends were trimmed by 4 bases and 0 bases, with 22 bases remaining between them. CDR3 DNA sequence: TGTGCCAGCAGTTCCCCACGTGGATTACGGGACCCCTCTGGGGCCAACGTCCTGACTTTC. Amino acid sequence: CASSSPRGLRDPSGANVLTF.

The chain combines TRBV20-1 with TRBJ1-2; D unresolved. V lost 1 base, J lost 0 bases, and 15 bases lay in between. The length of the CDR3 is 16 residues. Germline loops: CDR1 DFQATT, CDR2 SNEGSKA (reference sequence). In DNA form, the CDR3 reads TGCAGTGCTAGAGTGGCAGCGTGGGCTTCTAACTATGGCTACACCTTC. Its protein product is CSARVAAWASNYGYTF.

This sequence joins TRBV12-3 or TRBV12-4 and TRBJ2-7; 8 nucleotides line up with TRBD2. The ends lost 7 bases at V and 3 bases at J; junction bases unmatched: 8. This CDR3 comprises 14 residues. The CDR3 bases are TGTGCCAGCACTATCTCCGGGACTAGCTACGAGCAGTACTTC. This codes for CASTISGTSYEQYF.

The CDR3 sequence: CASSQLQYNQPQHF. In DNA, the CDR3 is TGCGCCAGCAGCCAACTTCAGTACAATCAGCCCCAGCATTTT. The V gene is TRBV4-1, the J gene TRBJ1-5, with unresolved D. V lost 2 bases and J lost 3, with 8 bases in between. The CDR3 totals 14 residues. The germline CDR1 and CDR2 sequences are MGHRA and YSYEKL.

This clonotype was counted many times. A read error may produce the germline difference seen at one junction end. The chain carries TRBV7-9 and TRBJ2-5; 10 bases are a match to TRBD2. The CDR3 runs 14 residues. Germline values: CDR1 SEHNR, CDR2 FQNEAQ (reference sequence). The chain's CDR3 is CASSQEGLAETQYF. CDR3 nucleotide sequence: TGCGCCAGCAGCCAAGAGGGACTAGCGGAGACCCAGTACTTC.

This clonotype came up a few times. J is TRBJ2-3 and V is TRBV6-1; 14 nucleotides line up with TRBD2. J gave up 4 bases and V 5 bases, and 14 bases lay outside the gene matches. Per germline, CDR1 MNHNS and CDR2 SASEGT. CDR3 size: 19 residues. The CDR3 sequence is CASSKKGPGLAGVSDTQYF. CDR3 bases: TGTGCCAGCAGTAAGAAGGGGCCGGGACTAGCGGGAGTATCAGATACGCAGTATTTT.

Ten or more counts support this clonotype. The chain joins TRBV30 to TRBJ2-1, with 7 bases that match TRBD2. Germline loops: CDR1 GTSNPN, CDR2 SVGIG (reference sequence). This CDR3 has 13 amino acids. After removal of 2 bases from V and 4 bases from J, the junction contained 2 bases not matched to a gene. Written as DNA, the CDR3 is TGTGCCTGGAGTTCGGGAGGATACAATGAGCAGTTCTTC. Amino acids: CAWSSGGYNEQFF.

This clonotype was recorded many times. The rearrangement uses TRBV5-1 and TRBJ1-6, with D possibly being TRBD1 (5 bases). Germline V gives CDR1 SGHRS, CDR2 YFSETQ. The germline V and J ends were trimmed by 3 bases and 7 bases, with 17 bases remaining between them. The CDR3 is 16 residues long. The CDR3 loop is CASSSRTTRENSPLHF. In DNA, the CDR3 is TGCGCCAGCAGCTCGAGGACAACTAGGGAGAATTCACCCCTCCACTTT.